Listed below are T cell receptor beta chains from one sample, sequenced in a study of identical twins. TCRdb passed the 5' RACE reads through MiXCR, listing each CDR3 protein once. Of about 1.7 million distinct CDR3 sequences listed, roughly a third are singletons. What was sequenced was cord blood. These receptors originate from a newborn girl in good health. Each CDR3 is given with its conserved first and last residue. D genes are given only for firm matches. Where a row states a size, it is once, few, many or the class of an expanded clone; other rows omit it.

14 | few | TRBJ2-1 | TRBV12-3/TRBV12-4 | TRBD2 | CASMGLADYNEQFF | TGTGCCAGCATGGGGCTAGCGGATTACAATGAGCAGTTCTTC
16 | many | TRBJ2-3 | TRBV20-1 | TRBD2 | CSARRRLAGRTDTQYF | TGCAGTGCTAGAAGGCGACTAGCGGGGCGCACAGATACGCAGTATTTT
15 | many | TRBJ2-7 | TRBV7-2 | NA | CASSSFSGSSYEQYF | TGTGCCAGCAGCTCATTTTCGGGTTCCTCCTACGAGCAGTACTTC
15 | NA | TRBJ2-7 | TRBV20-1 | NA | CSPDRPSGFGHEQYF | TGCAGTCCTGACCGACCCTCAGGGTTTGGACACGAGCAGTACTTC
17 | NA | TRBJ1-2 | TRBV6-1 | TRBD1 | CASSVLVGDRVNYGYTF | TGTGCCAGCAGTGTCTTGGTGGGGGACAGGGTGAACTATGGCTACACCTTC
12 | NA | TRBJ2-7 | TRBV20-1 | NA | CSVRTRSYEQYF | TGCAGTGTCCGGACCCGATCCTACGAGCAGTACTTC
11 | few | TRBJ2-1 | TRBV27 | NA | CASSSSIEQFF | TGTGCCAGCAGTTCAAGTATTGAGCAGTTCTTC
15 | NA | TRBJ1-2 | TRBV20-1 | NA | CSARGLQGTNYGYTF | TGCAGTGCTAGAGGTCTTCAGGGGACTAACTATGGCTACACCTTC
17 | few | TRBJ2-1 | TRBV2 | TRBD2 | CASIRLAGGSSYNEQFF | TGTGCCAGCATTCGACTAGCGGGTGGGAGCTCCTACAATGAGCAGTTCTTC
16 | NA | TRBJ2-3 | TRBV28 | TRBD2 | CASTWGLAGALDTQYF | TGTGCCAGCACTTGGGGGCTAGCGGGAGCTTTGGATACGCAGTATTTT
16 | NA | TRBJ2-7 | TRBV5-1 | NA | CASSYRVDPSIDEQYF | TGCGCCAGCAGTTATAGGGTCGACCCCTCGATCGACGAGCAGTACTTC
15 | NA | TRBJ2-7 | TRBV5-1 | NA | CASSPQFELSYEQYF | TGCGCCAGCAGTCCCCAATTCGAGTTGAGCTACGAGCAGTACTTC
16 | few | TRBJ2-7 | TRBV4-2 | TRBD1 | CASSQVAGTGLDEQYF | TGTGCCAGCAGCCAAGTCGCCGGGACAGGGCTAGACGAGCAGTACTTC
15 | few | TRBJ2-5 | TRBV5-1 | TRBD2 | CASSLPGLAQETQYF | TGCGCCAGCAGCTTACCGGGACTAGCACAAGAGACCCAGTACTTC
16 | NA | TRBJ2-1 | TRBV6-5 | NA | CASSYSIGGSYNEQFF | TGTGCCAGCAGTTACTCAATCGGGGGCTCCTACAATGAGCAGTTCTTC
13 | NA | TRBJ2-1 | TRBV10-3 | NA | CAIGPAENNEQFF | TGTGCCATCGGACCAGCGGAGAATAATGAGCAGTTCTTC
13 | NA | TRBJ2-2 | TRBV20-1 | NA | CSASDQTHGELFF | TGCAGTGCTAGTGACCAGACTCACGGGGAGCTGTTTTTT
16 | once | TRBJ1-5 | TRBV10-3 | NA | CAISDRDGKSNQPQHF | TGTGCCATCAGTGACCGGGACGGGAAAAGCAATCAGCCCCAGCATTTT
13 | NA | TRBJ2-1 | TRBV20-1 | NA | CSASGGYHNEQFF | TGCAGTGCTAGCGGGGGATACCACAATGAGCAGTTCTTC
14 | many | TRBJ2-1 | TRBV9 | TRBD2 | CASSVELAGNEQFF | TGTGCCAGCAGCGTAGAACTAGCGGGGAATGAGCAGTTCTTC
16 | NA | TRBJ2-5 | TRBV28 | NA | CASSGGTAAFQETQYF | TGTGCCAGCAGTGGAGGGACGGCGGCTTTCCAAGAGACCCAGTACTTC
14 | NA | TRBJ1-6 | TRBV5-6 | NA | CASSFRQRGSPLHF | TGTGCCAGCAGCTTCAGGCAGAGGGGTTCACCCCTCCACTTT
14 | once | TRBJ2-7 | TRBV19 | TRBD2 | CATKPSGGRHEQYF | TGTGCCACTAAACCTAGCGGGGGCCGCCACGAGCAGTACTTC
15 | NA | TRBJ2-7 | TRBV10-3 | TRBD2 | CAIRASGSSYNEQYF | TGTGCCATCAGAGCCAGCGGGAGCTCCTACAATGAGCAGTACTTC
15 | few | TRBJ2-3 | TRBV6-6 | TRBD2 | CASRPLAGHTDTQYF | TGTGCCAGCAGACCGCTAGCGGGGCACACAGATACGCAGTATTTT
15 | few | TRBJ1-5 | TRBV20-1 | TRBD1 | CSAPTLGQGDQPQHF | TGCAGTGCCCCAACCCTCGGACAGGGAGATCAGCCCCAGCATTTT
14 | NA | TRBJ2-5 | TRBV7-9 | NA | CASSLRLEKETQYF | TGTGCCAGCAGCCTCCGACTGGAAAAAGAGACCCAGTACTTC
16 | NA | TRBJ2-7 | TRBV27 | NA | CASSLVGQTSSYEQYF | TGTGCCAGCAGTTTGGTCGGACAGACTAGCTCCTACGAGCAGTACTTC
14 | few | TRBJ2-7 | TRBV29-1 | TRBD2 | CSVIRAGGFYEQYF | TGCAGCGTTATCCGGGCGGGAGGCTTTTACGAGCAGTACTTC
15 | NA | TRBJ2-1 | TRBV28 | NA | CASSSGVGYYNEQFF | TGTGCCAGCAGTTCCGGGGTGGGCTACTACAATGAGCAGTTCTTC
15 | NA | TRBJ2-7 | TRBV3-1 | NA | CASSQEALVAYEQYF | TGTGCCAGCAGCCAAGAGGCACTAGTTGCCTACGAGCAGTACTTC
12 | few | TRBJ1-2 | TRBV24-1 | NA | CATSVSEYGYTF | TGTGCCACCAGTGTCTCGGAATATGGCTACACCTTC
13 | NA | TRBJ1-4 | TRBV20-1 | NA | CSASVEGGEKLFF | TGCAGTGCTAGTGTGGAGGGAGGTGAAAAACTGTTTTTT
15 | NA | TRBJ2-3 | TRBV29-1 | TRBD2 | CSVDSGGGLTDTQYF | TGCAGCGTTGATAGCGGGGGGGGCCTAACAGATACGCAGTATTTT
15 | NA | TRBJ1-4 | TRBV20-1 | TRBD1 | CSAREPTGGGEKLFF | TGCAGTGCTAGAGAACCAACAGGGGGAGGGGAAAAACTGTTTTTT
13 | NA | TRBJ2-1 | TRBV6-1 | NA | CASSEWLAGEQFF | TGTGCCAGCAGTGAATGGCTAGCTGGTGAGCAGTTCTTC
15 | few | TRBJ1-4 | TRBV28 | NA | CASSLRTQANEKLFF | TGTGCCAGCAGTTTACGGACGCAGGCTAATGAAAAACTGTTTTTT
13 | NA | TRBJ1-2 | TRBV30 | NA | CAWSVYRGYGYTF | TGTGCCTGGAGTGTGTATAGGGGATATGGCTACACCTTC
15 | few | TRBJ2-3 | TRBV12-3/TRBV12-4 | TRBD1 | CASSFSDRATDTQYF | TGTGCCAGCAGTTTTTCGGACAGGGCCACAGATACGCAGTATTTT
14 | NA | TRBJ2-7 | TRBV25-1 | NA | CASSEQVPPYEQYF | TGTGCCAGCAGTGAACAGGTTCCCCCCTACGAGCAGTACTTC
13 | NA | TRBJ2-7 | TRBV20-1 | NA | CSACPWGYNEQYF | TGCAGTGCTTGCCCTTGGGGGTACAATGAGCAGTACTTC
16 | few | TRBJ2-7 | TRBV28 | TRBD2 | CASSLGGLAASYEQYF | TGTGCCAGCAGCTTGGGGGGACTAGCGGCCAGCTACGAGCAGTACTTC
14 | few | TRBJ2-7 | TRBV20-1 | NA | CSARDVQTSYEQYF | TGCAGTGCTAGAGACGTCCAGACCTCCTACGAGCAGTACTTC
13 | NA | TRBJ2-7 | TRBV20-1 | TRBD2 | CSAIAGRTYEQYF | TGCAGTGCCATAGCGGGAAGGACCTACGAGCAGTACTTC
13 | few | TRBJ1-1 | TRBV30 | TRBD1 | CAWSFGQGAEAFF | TGTGCCTGGAGTTTCGGACAGGGGGCTGAAGCTTTCTTT
16 | NA | TRBJ2-7 | TRBV10-3 | NA | CAISDPGLGSSYEQYF | TGTGCCATCAGTGACCCTGGACTGGGGAGCTCCTACGAGCAGTACTTC
18 | many | TRBJ2-1 | TRBV28 | TRBD2 | CASSFPSGRGSSYNEQFF | TGTGCCAGCAGTTTCCCTAGCGGGAGGGGCAGCTCCTACAATGAGCAGTTCTTC
17 | NA | TRBJ2-3 | TRBV24-1 | NA | CATSGGTSVGSTDTQYF | TGTGCCACCAGTGGTGGGACGTCTGTAGGGAGCACAGATACGCAGTATTTT
15 | NA | TRBJ2-7 | TRBV18 | NA | CASSPTQGGGYEQYF | TGTGCCAGCTCACCGACCCAGGGAGGCGGGTACGAGCAGTACTTC
13 | NA | TRBJ2-7 | TRBV20-1 | TRBD1 | CSARGTGSDEQYF | TGCAGTGCTAGAGGGACAGGTAGCGACGAGCAGTACTTC
14 | NA | TRBJ1-6 | TRBV10-3 | TRBD1 | CASHTGTENSPLHF | TGTGCCAGCCATACCGGGACAGAGAATTCACCCCTCCACTTT
14 | NA | TRBJ2-7 | TRBV5-1 | NA | CASSLDGGFWEQYF | TGCGCCAGCAGCTTGGACGGTGGGTTTTGGGAGCAGTACTTC
19 | NA | TRBJ2-1 | TRBV7-2 | TRBD2 | CASSSNRLAGASSYNEQFF | TGTGCCAGCAGCTCGAACAGACTAGCGGGGGCAAGCTCCTACAATGAGCAGTTCTTC
18 | NA | TRBJ2-7 | TRBV7-2 | NA | CASSLVGSGQSSSYEQYF | TGTGCCAGCAGCTTAGTAGGTAGTGGGCAGTCGAGCTCCTACGAGCAGTACTTC